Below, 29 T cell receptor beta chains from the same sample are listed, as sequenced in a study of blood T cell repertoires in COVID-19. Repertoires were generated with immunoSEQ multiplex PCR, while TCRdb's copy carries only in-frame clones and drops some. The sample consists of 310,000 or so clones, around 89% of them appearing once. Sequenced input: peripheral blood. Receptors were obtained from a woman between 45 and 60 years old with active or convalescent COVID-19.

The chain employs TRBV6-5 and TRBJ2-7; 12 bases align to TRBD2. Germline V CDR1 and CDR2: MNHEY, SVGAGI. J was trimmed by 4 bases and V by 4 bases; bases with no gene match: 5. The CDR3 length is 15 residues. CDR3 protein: CASSSRLAGAYEQYF. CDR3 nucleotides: TGTGCCAGCAGTTCTCGACTAGCGGGGGCTTACGAGCAGTACTTC.

The CDR3 here is CASSLGGRGTYGYTF. The CDR3 coding sequence is TGTGCCAGCAGCCTGGGTGGCAGGGGGACCTATGGCTACACCTTC. The V and J genes are TRBV5-8 and TRBJ1-2; 7 bases are shared with TRBD1. Germline values: CDR1 SGHTS, CDR2 YDEGEE. The trim removed 4 bases at V and 4 bases at J, leaving 10 bases unmatched. The CDR3 contains 15 residues.

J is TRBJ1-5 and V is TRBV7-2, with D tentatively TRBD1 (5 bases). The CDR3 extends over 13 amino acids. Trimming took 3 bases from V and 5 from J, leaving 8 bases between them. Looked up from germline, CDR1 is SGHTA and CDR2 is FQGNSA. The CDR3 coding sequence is TGTGCCAGCAGCTTCGACAGTGATCAGCCCCAGCATTTT. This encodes CASSFDSDQPQHF.

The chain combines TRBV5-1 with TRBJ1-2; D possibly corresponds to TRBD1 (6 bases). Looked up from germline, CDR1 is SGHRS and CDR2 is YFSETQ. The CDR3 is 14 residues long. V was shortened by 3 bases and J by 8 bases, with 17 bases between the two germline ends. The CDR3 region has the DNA TGCGCCAGCAGCTACAAGAGACAGGTAGACGGCTACACCTTC. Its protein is CASSYKRQVDGYTF.

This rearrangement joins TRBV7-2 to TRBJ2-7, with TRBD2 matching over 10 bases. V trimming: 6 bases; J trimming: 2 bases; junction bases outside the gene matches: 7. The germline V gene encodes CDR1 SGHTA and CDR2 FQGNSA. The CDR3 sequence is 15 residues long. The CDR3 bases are TGTGCCAGCAGAAAGACTAGCGGGCCCACCTACGAGCAGTACTTC. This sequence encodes CASRKTSGPTYEQYF.

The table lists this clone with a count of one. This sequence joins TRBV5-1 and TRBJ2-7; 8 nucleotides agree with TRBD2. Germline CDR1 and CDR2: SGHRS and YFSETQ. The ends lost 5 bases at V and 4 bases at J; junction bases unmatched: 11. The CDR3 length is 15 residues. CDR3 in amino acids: CASSRTPGGDYEQYF. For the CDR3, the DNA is TGCGCCAGCAGTCGCACACCGGGGGGGGATTACGAGCAGTACTTC.

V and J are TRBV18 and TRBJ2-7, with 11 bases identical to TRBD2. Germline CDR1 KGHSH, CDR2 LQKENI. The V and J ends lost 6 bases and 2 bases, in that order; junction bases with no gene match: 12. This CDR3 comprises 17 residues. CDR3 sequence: CASSLTSGGSGTYEQYF. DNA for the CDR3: TGTGCCAGCTCCCTCACTAGCGGGGGTTCCGGAACCTACGAGCAGTACTTC.

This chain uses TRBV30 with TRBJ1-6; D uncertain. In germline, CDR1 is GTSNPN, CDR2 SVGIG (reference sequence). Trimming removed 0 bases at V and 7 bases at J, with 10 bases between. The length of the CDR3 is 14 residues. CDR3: CAWSVEFGNSPLHF. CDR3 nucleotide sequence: TGTGCCTGGAGTGTGGAGTTTGGGAATTCACCCCTCCACTTT.

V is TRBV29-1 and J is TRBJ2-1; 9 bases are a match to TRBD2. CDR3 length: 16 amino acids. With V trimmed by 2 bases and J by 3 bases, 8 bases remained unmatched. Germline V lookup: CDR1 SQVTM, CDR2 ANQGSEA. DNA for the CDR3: TGCAGCGTTGAACCTGCGCGGGAGGGAATCTACAATGAGCAGTTCTTC. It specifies CSVEPAREGIYNEQFF.

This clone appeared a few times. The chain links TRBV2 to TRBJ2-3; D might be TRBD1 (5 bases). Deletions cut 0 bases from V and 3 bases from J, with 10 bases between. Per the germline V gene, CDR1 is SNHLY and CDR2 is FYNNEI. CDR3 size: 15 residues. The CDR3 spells CASSEAQVFTDTQYF. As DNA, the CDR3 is TGTGCCAGCAGTGAAGCACAGGTCTTTACAGATACGCAGTATTTT.

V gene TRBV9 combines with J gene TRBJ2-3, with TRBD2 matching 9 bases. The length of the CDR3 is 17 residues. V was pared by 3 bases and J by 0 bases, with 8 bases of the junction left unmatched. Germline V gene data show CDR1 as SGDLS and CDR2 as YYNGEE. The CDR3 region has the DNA TGTGCCAGCAGCGCAGATCCGGGACTAGCTAGCACAGATACGCAGTATTTT. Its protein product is CASSADPGLASTDTQYF. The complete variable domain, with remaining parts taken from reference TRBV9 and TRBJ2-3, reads DSGVTQTPKHLITATGQRVTLRCSPRSGDLSVYWYQQSLDQGLQFLIQYYNGEERAKGNILERFSAQQFPDLHSELNLSSLELGDSALYFCASSADPGLASTDTQYFGPGTRLTVL.

The CDR3 nucleotides are TGTGCCACCTTAAACACAGATACGCAGTATTTT. As protein: CATLNTDTQYF. The chain combines TRBV6-5 with TRBJ2-3, with D hard to call. Germline V CDR1 and CDR2: MNHEY, SVGAGI. The CDR3 runs 11 residues. The V end lost 10 bases, the J end lost 2 bases, and 7 bases lay between the germline ends.

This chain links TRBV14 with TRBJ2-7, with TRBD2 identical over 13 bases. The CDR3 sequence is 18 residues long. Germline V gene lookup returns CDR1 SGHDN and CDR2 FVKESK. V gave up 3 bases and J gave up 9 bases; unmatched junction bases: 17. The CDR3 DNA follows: TGTGCCAGCAGCCATGGAGGGGAAGGGACTAGCGGGGCCCGCGGGCAGTACTTC. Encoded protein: CASSHGGEGTSGARGQYF.

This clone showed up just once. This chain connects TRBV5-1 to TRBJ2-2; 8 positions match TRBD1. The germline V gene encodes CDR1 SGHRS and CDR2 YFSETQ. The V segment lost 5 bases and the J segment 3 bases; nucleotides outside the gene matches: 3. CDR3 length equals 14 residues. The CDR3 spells CASSQGADTGELFF. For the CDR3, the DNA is TGCGCCAGCAGTCAGGGGGCTGACACCGGGGAGCTGTTTTTT.

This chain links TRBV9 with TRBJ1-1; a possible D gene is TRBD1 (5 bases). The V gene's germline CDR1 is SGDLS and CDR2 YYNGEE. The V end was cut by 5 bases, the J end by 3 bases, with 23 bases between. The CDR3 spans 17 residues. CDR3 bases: TGTGCCAGCAGTCCCGTGGGGGGAGGTAGAAAGGACACTGAAGCTTTCTTT. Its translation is CASSPVGGGRKDTEAFF.

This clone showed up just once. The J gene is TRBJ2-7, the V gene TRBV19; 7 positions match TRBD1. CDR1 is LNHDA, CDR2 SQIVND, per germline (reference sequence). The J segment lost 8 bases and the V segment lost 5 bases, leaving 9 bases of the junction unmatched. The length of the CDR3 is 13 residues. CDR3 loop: CASSPGQDSQQYF. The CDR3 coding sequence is TGTGCCAGTAGTCCCGGACAGGATTCACAGCAGTACTTC.

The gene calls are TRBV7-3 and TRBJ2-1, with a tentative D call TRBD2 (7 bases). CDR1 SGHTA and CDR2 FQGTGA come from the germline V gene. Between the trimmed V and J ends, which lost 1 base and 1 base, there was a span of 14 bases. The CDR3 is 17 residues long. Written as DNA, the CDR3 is TGTGCCAGCAGCTTAATGAGTGGGGGGGCTTCCTACAATGAGCAGTTCTTC. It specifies CASSLMSGGASYNEQFF.

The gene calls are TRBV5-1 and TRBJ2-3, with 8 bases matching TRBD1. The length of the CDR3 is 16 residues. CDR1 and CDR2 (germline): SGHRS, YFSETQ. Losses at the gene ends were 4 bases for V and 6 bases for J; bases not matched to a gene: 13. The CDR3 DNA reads TGCGCCAGCAGCCTAGCAAGGACAGGGACCAGGGATACGCAGTATTTT. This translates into CASSLARTGTRDTQYF.

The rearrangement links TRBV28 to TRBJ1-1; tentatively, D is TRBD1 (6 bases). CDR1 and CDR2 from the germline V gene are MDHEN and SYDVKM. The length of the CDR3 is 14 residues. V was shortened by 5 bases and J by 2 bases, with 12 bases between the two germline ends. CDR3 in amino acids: CASSLGQTNTEAFF. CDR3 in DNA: TGTGCCAGCAGTCTCGGACAGACAAACACTGAAGCTTTCTTT.

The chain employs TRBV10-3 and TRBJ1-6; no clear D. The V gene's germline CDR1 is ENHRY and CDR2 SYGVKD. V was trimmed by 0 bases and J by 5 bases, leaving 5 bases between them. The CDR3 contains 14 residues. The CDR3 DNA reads TGTGCCATCAGTGAGTCAGTAGATAATTCACCCCTCCACTTT. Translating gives CAISESVDNSPLHF.

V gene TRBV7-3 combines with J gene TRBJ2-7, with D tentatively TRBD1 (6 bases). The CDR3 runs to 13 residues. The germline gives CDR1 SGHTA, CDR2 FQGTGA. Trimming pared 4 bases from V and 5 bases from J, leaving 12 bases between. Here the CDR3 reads CASSSDSFHEQYF. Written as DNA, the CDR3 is TGTGCCAGCAGCTCGGACAGTTTCCACGAGCAGTACTTC. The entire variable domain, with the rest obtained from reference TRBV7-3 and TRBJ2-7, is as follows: GAGVSQTPSNKVTEKGKYVELRCDPISGHTALYWYRQSLGQGPEFLIYFQGTGAADDSGLPNDRFFAVRPEGSVSTLKIQRTERGDSAVYLCASSSDSFHEQYFGPGTRLTVT.

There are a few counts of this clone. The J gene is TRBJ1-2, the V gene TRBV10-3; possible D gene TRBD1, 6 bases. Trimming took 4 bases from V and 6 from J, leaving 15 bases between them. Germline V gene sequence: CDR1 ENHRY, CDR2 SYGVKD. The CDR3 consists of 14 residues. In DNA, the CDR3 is TGTGCCATCAGTGTCGGCGGGGGGGCAGATGGCTACACCTTC. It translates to CAISVGGGADGYTF.

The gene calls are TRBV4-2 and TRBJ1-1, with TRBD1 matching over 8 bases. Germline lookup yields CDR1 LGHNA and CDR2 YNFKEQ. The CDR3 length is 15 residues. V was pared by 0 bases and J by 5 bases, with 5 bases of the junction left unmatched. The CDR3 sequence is CASSQDQGANTEAFF. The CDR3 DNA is TGTGCCAGCAGCCAAGATCAGGGGGCGAATACTGAAGCTTTCTTT.

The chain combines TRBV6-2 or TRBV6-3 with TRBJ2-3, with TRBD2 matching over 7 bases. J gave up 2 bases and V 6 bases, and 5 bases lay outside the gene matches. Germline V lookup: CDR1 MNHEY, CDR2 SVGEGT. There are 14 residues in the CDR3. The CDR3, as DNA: TGTGCCAGCAGGCCTAGCGGATTCACAGATACGCAGTATTTT. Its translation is CASRPSGFTDTQYF.

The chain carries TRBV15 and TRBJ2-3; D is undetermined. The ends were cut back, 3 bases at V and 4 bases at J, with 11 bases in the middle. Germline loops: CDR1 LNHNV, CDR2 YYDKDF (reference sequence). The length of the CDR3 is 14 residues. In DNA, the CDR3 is TGTGCCACCAGCAGGAGAACCCCTCCAGATACGCAGTATTTT. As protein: CATSRRTPPDTQYF.

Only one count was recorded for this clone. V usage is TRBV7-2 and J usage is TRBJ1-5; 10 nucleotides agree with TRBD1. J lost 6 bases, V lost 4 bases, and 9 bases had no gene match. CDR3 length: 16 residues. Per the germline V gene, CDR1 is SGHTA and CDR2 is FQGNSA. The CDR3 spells CASSSLGTGVGQPQHF. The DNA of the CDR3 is TGTGCCAGCAGCTCCCTCGGGACAGGGGTGGGTCAGCCCCAGCATTTT.

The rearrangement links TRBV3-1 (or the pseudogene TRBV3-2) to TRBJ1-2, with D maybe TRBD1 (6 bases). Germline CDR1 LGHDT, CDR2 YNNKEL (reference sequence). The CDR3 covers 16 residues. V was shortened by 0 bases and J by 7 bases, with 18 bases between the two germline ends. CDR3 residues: CASSQEQEAGVGGYTF. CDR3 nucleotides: TGTGCCAGCAGCCAAGAACAGGAGGCAGGGGTTGGTGGCTACACCTTC.

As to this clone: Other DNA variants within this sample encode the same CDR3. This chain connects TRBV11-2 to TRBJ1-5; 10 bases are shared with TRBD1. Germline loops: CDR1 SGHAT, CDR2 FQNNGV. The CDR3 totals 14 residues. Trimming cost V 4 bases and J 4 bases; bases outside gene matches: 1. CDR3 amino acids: CASSSGQGNQPQHF. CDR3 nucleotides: TGTGCCAGCAGCTCGGGACAGGGGAATCAGCCCCAGCATTTT.

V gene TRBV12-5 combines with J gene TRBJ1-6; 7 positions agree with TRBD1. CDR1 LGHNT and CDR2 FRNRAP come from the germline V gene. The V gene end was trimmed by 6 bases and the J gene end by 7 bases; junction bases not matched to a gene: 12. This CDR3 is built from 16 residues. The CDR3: CASGQRQGGTNSPLHF. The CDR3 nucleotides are TGTGCTAGTGGCCAAAGACAGGGCGGCACAAATTCACCCCTCCACTTT.